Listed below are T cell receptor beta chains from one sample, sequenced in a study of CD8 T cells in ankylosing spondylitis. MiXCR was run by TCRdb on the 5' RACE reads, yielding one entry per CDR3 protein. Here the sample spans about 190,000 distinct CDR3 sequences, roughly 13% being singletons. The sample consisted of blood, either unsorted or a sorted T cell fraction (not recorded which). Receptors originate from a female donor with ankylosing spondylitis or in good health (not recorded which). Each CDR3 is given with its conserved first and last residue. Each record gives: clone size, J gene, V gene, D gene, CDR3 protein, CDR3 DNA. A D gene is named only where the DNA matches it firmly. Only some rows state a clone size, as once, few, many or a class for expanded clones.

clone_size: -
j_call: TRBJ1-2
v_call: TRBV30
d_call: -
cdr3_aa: CAWSAQGLGPDGGYTF
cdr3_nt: TGTGCCTGGAGTGCGCAGGGATTAGGCCCGGACGGTGGCTACACCTTC

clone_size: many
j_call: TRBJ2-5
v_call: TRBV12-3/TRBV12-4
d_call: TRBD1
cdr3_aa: CASSSGQGLTQYF
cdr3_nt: TGTGCCAGCAGTTCGGGACAGGGGTTGACCCAGTACTTC

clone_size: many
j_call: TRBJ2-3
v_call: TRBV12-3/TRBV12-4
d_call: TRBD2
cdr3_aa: CASSLPGLAGGSDTQYF
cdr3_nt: TGTGCCAGCAGTTTACCAGGACTAGCGGGAGGTTCAGATACGCAGTATTTT

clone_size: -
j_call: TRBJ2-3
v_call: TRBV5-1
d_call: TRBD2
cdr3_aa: CASSWLAGQGNTQYF
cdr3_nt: TGCGCCAGCAGCTGGTTAGCGGGACAAGGGAATACGCAGTATTTT

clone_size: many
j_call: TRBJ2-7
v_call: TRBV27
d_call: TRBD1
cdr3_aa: CASSIRTGPYEQYF
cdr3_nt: TGTGCCAGCAGTATCCGGACAGGGCCATACGAGCAGTACTTC

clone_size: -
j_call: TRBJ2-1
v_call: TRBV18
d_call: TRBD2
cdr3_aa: CASSPPTSGRYNEQFF
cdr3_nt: TGTGCCAGCTCACCACCGACTAGCGGGAGGTATAATGAGCAGTTCTTC

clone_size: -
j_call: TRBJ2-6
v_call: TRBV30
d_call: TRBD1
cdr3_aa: CAWSGGGAGANVLTF
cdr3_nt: TGTGCCTGGAGTGGAGGGGGCGCTGGGGCCAACGTCCTGACTTTC

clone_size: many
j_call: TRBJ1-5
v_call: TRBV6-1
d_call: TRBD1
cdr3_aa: CASSQGTGVLNQPQHF
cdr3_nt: TGTGCCAGCAGCCAGGGGACAGGGGTCCTAAATCAGCCCCAGCATTTT

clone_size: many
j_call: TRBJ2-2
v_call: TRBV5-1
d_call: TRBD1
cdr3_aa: CASSFTRGSNTGELFF
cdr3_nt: TGCGCCAGCAGCTTCACCAGGGGGTCTAACACCGGGGAGCTGTTTTTT

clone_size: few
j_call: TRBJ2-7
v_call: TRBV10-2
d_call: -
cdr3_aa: CASSGVREQYF
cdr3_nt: TGCGCCAGCAGTGGGGTCCGGGAGCAGTACTTC

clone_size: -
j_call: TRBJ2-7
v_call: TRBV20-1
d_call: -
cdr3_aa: CSAARTGIYEQYF
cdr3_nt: TGCAGTGCTGCCAGGACGGGGATTTACGAGCAGTACTTC

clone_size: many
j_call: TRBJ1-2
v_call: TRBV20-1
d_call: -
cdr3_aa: CSARDITGHYGYTF
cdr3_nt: TGCAGTGCTAGAGATATTACAGGCCATTATGGCTACACCTTC

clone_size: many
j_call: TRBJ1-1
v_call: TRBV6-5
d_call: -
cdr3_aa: CATGGRRTEAFF
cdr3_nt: TGTGCCACCGGTGGTCGAAGGACTGAAGCTTTCTTT

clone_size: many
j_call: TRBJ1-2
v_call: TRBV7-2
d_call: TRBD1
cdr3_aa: CASSLDRGNYGYTF
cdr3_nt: TGTGCCAGCAGCTTAGACAGGGGGAACTATGGCTACACCTTC

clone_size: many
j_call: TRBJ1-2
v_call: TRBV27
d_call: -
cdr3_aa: CASSPQPGRTNYGYTF
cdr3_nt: TGTGCCAGCAGTCCTCAACCTGGCAGGACTAACTATGGCTACACCTTC

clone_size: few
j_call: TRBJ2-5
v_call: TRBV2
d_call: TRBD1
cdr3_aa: CASKVKSGTANQETQYF
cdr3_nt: TGTGCCAGCAAGGTCAAATCCGGGACAGCTAACCAAGAGACCCAGTACTTC

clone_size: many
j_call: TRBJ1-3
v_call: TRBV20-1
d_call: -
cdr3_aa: CSARVRNTIYF
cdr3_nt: TGCAGTGCTAGAGTTAGAAACACCATATATTTT

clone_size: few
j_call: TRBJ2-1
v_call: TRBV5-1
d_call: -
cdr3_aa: CASSVRDDNEQFF
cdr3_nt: TGCGCCAGCAGCGTCCGGGACGACAATGAGCAGTTCTTC

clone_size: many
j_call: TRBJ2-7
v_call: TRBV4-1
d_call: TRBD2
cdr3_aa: CASSHRLADTYEQYF
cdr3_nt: TGCGCCAGCAGCCACCGACTAGCGGACACCTACGAGCAGTACTTC

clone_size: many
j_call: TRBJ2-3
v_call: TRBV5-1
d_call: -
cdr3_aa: CASSRGLPGTDTQYF
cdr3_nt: TGCGCCAGCAGCCGTGGACTGCCCGGCACAGATACGCAGTATTTT

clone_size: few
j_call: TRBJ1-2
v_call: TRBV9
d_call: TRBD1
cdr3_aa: CASSGNRGPTNYGYTF
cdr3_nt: TGTGCCAGCAGCGGAAACAGGGGGCCTACTAACTATGGCTACACCTTC

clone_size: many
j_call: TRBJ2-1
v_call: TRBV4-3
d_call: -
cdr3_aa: CASSQAGNEQFF
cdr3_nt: TGCGCCAGCAGCCAAGCCGGGAATGAGCAGTTCTTC

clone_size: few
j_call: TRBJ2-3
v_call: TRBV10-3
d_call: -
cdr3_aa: CATTYPPGREGSDTQYF
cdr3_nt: TGTGCCACGACGTATCCCCCAGGGAGAGAGGGGTCAGATACGCAGTATTTT

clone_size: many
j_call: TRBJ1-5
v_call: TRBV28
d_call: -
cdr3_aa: CASSSHRDMNQPQHF
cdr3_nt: TGTGCCAGCAGTTCCCACAGGGATATGAATCAGCCCCAGCATTTT

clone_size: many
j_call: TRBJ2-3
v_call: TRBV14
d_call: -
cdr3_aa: CASSQELASEQYF
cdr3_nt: TGTGCCAGCAGCCAAGAACTTGCTAGCGAGCAGTATTTT

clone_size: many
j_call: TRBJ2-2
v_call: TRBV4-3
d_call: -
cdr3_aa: CASSPYLSRETGELFF
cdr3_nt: TGCGCCAGCAGCCCCTACCTCAGTCGGGAAACCGGGGAGCTGTTTTTT

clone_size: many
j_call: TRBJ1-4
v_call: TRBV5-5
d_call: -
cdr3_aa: CASSAGQAANEKLFF
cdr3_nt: TGTGCCAGCAGCGCCGGCCAGGCAGCTAATGAAAAACTGTTTTTT

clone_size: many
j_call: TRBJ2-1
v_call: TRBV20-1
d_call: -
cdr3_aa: CSASGLHSYNEQFF
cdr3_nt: TGCAGTGCCTCTGGACTTCACTCCTACAATGAGCAGTTCTTC

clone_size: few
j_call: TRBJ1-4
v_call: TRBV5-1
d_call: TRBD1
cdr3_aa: CASSSDREEEKLFF
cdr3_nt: TGCGCCAGCAGCTCGGACAGGGAGGAAGAAAAACTGTTTTTT

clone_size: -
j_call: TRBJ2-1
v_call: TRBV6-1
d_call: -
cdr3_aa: CASEGWNNEQFF
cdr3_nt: TGTGCCAGCGAGGGTTGGAACAATGAGCAGTTCTTC

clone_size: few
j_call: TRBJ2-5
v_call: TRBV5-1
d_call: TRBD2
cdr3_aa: CASSLVPSGSETQYF
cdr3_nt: TGCGCCAGCAGCTTGGTTCCTAGCGGGAGTGAGACCCAGTACTTC

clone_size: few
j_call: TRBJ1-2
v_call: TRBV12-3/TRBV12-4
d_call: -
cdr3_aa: CASSRTASYGYTF
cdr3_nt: TGTGCCAGCAGCCGGACGGCCTCCTATGGCTACACCTTC

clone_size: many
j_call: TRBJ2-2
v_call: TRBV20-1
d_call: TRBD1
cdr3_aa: CSARTGEHIGELFF
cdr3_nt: TGCAGTGCTAGGACAGGGGAGCATATCGGGGAGCTGTTTTTT

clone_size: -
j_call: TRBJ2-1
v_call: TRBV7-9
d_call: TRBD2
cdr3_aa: CASSSRLSGSSYNEQFF
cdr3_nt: TGTGCCAGCAGCTCCAGACTTAGCGGGAGCTCCTACAATGAGCAGTTCTTC

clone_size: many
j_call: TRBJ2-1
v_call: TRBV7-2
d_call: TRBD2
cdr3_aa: CASSPFGLAGDNEQFF
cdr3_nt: TGTGCCAGCAGCCCCTTCGGACTAGCGGGAGACAATGAGCAGTTCTTC

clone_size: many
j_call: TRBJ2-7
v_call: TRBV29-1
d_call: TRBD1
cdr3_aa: CSVDGQGATYEQYF
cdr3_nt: TGCAGCGTAGACGGACAGGGGGCCACCTACGAGCAGTACTTC

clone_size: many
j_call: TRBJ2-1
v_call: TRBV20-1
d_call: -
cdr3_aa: CSARDGSKASAEQFF
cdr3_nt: TGCAGTGCTAGAGATGGGAGTAAGGCTAGCGCTGAGCAGTTCTTC

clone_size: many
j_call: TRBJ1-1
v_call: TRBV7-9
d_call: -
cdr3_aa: CASSLTQAANTEAFF
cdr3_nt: TGTGCCAGCAGCTTAACGCAGGCAGCCAACACTGAAGCTTTCTTT

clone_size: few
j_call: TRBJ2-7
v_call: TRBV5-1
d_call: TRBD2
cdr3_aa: CASSLTASGSVYEQYF
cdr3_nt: TGCGCCAGCAGCTTGACGGCTAGCGGGAGCGTATACGAGCAGTACTTC

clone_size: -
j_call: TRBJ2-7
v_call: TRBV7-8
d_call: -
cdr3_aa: CASSSKWEAEQYF
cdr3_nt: TGTGCCAGCAGCTCAAAGTGGGAGGCCGAGCAGTACTTC

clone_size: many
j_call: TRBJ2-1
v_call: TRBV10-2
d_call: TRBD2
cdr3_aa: CASSVLGRGYNEQFF
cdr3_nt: TGCGCCAGCAGTGTACTCGGGAGGGGCTACAATGAGCAGTTCTTC

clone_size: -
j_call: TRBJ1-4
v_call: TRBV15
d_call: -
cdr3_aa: CATSRDFVEKLFF
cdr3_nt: TGTGCCACCAGCAGAGATTTTGTGGAAAAACTGTTTTTT

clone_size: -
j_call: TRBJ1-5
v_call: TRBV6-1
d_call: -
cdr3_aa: CASTQKGGSNQPQHF
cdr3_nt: TGTGCCAGCACCCAAAAGGGGGGCAGCAATCAGCCCCAGCATTTT

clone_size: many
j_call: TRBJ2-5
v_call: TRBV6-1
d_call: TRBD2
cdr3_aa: CASPRESGETQYF
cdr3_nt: TGTGCCAGCCCGCGGGAGAGCGGGGAGACCCAGTACTTC

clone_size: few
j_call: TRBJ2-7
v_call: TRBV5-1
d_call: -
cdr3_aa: CASSLLDSSSYEQYF
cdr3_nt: TGCGCCAGCAGCTTATTGGACTCCAGCTCCTACGAGCAGTACTTC

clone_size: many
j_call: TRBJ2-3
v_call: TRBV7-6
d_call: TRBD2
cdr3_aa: CASSLGREGLVRTDTQYF
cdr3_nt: TGTGCCAGCAGCTTAGGGCGGGAGGGCCTTGTACGCACAGATACGCAGTATTTT

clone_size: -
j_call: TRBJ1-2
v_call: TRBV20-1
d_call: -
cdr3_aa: CSASNPGEHGYTF
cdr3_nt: TGCAGTGCTTCAAACCCAGGGGAGCATGGCTACACCTTC

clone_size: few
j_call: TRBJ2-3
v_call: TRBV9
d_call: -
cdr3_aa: CASSPSGARDTQYF
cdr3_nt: TGTGCCAGCAGCCCCTCGGGGGCGAGAGATACGCAGTATTTT

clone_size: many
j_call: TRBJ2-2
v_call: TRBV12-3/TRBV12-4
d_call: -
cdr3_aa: CASSSTTVNTGELFF
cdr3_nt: TGTGCCAGCAGTTCCACGACAGTAAACACCGGGGAGCTGTTTTTT